The sequence of this T cell receptor (beta chain) was determined in a study of pediatric ulcerative colitis. The data were produced by immunoSEQ multiplex PCR, yet TCRdb's version contains in-frame clones alone and is incomplete. The sample lists roughly 64,000 clones, around 85% seen once, with under 3.5% in the top ten. V gave up 4 bases and J gave up 2 bases, with 0 bases separating them. The CDR3 extends over 11 amino acids. CDR1 MNHNS and CDR2 SASEGT come from the germline V gene. The TCR was taken from a boy between 10 and 17 years old with severe ulcerative colitis. Sample: blood. The chain couples TRBV6-1 to TRBJ2-1; D is undetermined. The CDR3 DNA is TGTGCCAGCAGTGCCTACAATGAGCAGTTCTTC. Protein product: CASSAYNEQFF.